Shown below are 5 T cell receptor beta chains from a single sample sequenced in a study of cytomegalovirus exposure and HLA in healthy donors. PCR employed 60 Vbeta and 13 Jbeta primers. The assay was immunoSEQ multiplex PCR, and TCRdb's table has in-frame clones only and misses some. The sample consists of more than 95,000 clones, 65% to 75% of them appearing once. The source material was PBMCs. The receptor source for this set is a woman aged 70 to 79 in good health and CMV-seropositive.

As for this clone: The junction departs from the called germline gene at one end, perhaps through a read error. V is TRBV28 and J is TRBJ1-5; D might be TRBD1 (5 bases). CDR1 MDHEN and CDR2 SYDVKM come from the germline V gene. CDR3 length: 16 residues. CDR3 bases: TGTGCCAGCAGTATCCCAACAGGCCCCCGCTATCAACCCCAGCATTTT. Translation: CASSIPTGPRYQPQHF.

As for this clone: Other DNA sequences of this sample code for an identical CDR3. The chain couples TRBV4-2 to TRBJ1-1, with D perhaps TRBD1 (5 bases). The germline V gene encodes CDR1 LGHNA and CDR2 YNFKEQ. CDR3 length: 15 residues. The V and J ends lost 0 bases and 3 bases respectively, with 11 bases between them. CDR3 protein: CASSQDRGRDTEAFF. CDR3 coding DNA: TGTGCCAGCAGCCAAGATAGGGGCAGGGACACTGAAGCTTTCTTT.

This clone was seen a handful of times. This chain uses TRBV12-2 with TRBJ1-1; the table's D call of TRBD1 was not tested on the DNA. TRBV12-2 is classified as a pseudogene. This CDR3 spans 13 amino acids. CDR3 amino acids: CASRLTRGTEAFF. The CDR3 region has the DNA TGTGCAAGTCGCTTAACCAGGGGGACTGAAGCTTTCTTT.

A few counts support this clone. This rearrangement joins TRBV29-1 to TRBJ2-3; 7 bases line up with TRBD1. CDR1 SQVTM and CDR2 ANQGSEA come from the germline V gene. The trim removed 4 bases at V and 1 base at J, leaving 14 bases unmatched. The CDR3 is 17 residues long. The CDR3 bases are TGCAGCGTTGCCGGGACAGCGAACAAGGGGGGCACAGATACGCAGTATTTT. Translation: CSVAGTANKGGTDTQYF.

This sequence joins TRBV28 and TRBJ2-2; 7 nucleotides match TRBD1. Unmatched junction bases numbered 9, after V lost 6 bases and J lost 5 bases. Germline V gives CDR1 MDHEN, CDR2 SYDVKM. The CDR3 extends over 15 amino acids. The CDR3 DNA sequence: TGTGCCAGCAGGTATAGGGGGCTTTCAACCGGGGAGCTGTTTTTT. Translated: CASRYRGLSTGELFF. The variable domain in full, with the rest retrieved from reference TRBV28 and TRBJ2-2, is DVKVTQSSRYLVKRTGEKVFLECVQDMDHENMFWYRQDPGLGLRLIYFSYDVKMKEKGDIPEGYSVSREKKERFSLILESASTNQTSMYLCASRYRGLSTGELFFGEGSRLTVL.